Each of the 10 T cell receptor beta chains below was sequenced from the same sample in a study of type 1 regulatory T cells. TCRdb independently ran MiXCR on the reads; one entry per CDR3 protein. The sample has around 62,000 distinct CDR3 sequences, roughly 60% seen once; the top ten hold 7.6%. For these TCRs, the target antigens are not known. The sample consisted of cultured T cells, either the whole culture or a sorted T cell fraction (not recorded which). The sample's subset: Tr1-enriched cell product generated in vitro against host alloantigens. The receptors were gathered from a human donor in good health.

V gene TRBV6-6 combines with J gene TRBJ2-1; D is perhaps TRBD1 (6 bases). Germline CDR1 is MNHNY and CDR2 is SVGAGI (reference sequence). Trimming removed 0 bases from V and 6 bases from J, with 12 bases in between. This CDR3 is built from 15 residues. The CDR3 nucleotides are TGTGCCAGCAGTTACTCCGGGACATTCGTCAATGAGCAGTTCTTC. Translating gives CASSYSGTFVNEQFF.

For this clonotype: An end of the junction differs from the germline gene, which may be a read error. This chain uses TRBV5-6 with TRBJ2-2; no clear D gene. CDR3 length: 15 amino acids. Germline loops: CDR1 SGHDT, CDR2 YYEEEE. CDR3 in amino acids: CTSSPSPTVAGELFF. CDR3 sequence (DNA): TGTACCAGCAGTCCCAGCCCGACCGTTGCCGGGGAGCTGTTTTTT.

This clonotype is a singleton in its sample. The V and J genes are TRBV6-5 and TRBJ1-5; 8 bases are a match to TRBD1. CDR1 is MNHEY, CDR2 SVGAGI, per germline. The CDR3 covers 14 residues. V lost 4 bases, J lost 5 bases, and 4 bases stayed unmatched. CDR3 DNA: TGTGCCAGCAGTTCTCGACAGGGGTATCAGCCCCAGCATTTT. This translates into CASSSRQGYQPQHF.

The V gene is TRBV5-5, the J gene TRBJ2-5; D is perhaps TRBD1 or TRBD2 (5 bases each). Trimming removed 9 bases at V and 1 base at J, with 10 bases between. The length of the CDR3 is 12 residues. Germline V gene sequence: CDR1 SGHKS, CDR2 YYEKEE (reference sequence). Here the CDR3 reads CATWDGQETQYF. In DNA, the CDR3 is TGTGCCACCTGGGACGGCCAAGAGACCCAGTACTTC.

The chain carries TRBV5-1 and TRBJ2-1, with D uncertain. The germline CDR1 and CDR2 sequences are SGHRS and YFSETQ. This CDR3 contains 14 residues. Trimming cost V 1 base and J 7 bases, with 12 bases left between them. CDR3: CASSLIAGVNEQFF. CDR3 DNA sequence: TGCGCCAGCAGCTTGATTGCAGGAGTGAATGAGCAGTTCTTC.

V gene TRBV12-5 combines with J gene TRBJ2-7; D remains unclear. Between the trimmed V and J ends, which lost 6 bases and 2 bases, there was a span of 8 bases. There are 12 residues in the CDR3. The germline CDR1 and CDR2 sequences are LGHNT and FRNRAP. The CDR3 coding sequence is TGTGCTAGTGGGATAGAACCCTACGAGCAGTACTTC. This encodes CASGIEPYEQYF. The variable domain in full, completed from reference TRBV12-5 and TRBJ2-7, reads DARVTQTPRHKVTEMGQEVTMRCQPILGHNTVFWYRQTMMQGLELLAYFRNRAPLDDSGMPKDRFSAEMPDATLATLKIQPSEPRDSAVYFCASGIEPYEQYFGPGTRLTVT.

The J gene is TRBJ2-3, the V gene TRBV11-2; no clear D. The germline gives CDR1 SGHAT, CDR2 FQNNGV. The CDR3 runs 14 residues. Deletions cut 1 base from V and 0 bases from J, with 5 bases between. CDR3 sequence (DNA): TGTGCCAGCAGCTTAGTTAGCAGCACAGATACGCAGTATTTT. Its protein is CASSLVSSTDTQYF.

The J gene is TRBJ1-6, the V gene TRBV9; possibly TRBD1 for D (5 bases). CDR1 and CDR2 from the germline V gene are SGDLS and YYNGEE. Trimming shortened V by 2 bases and J by 7 bases, and 10 bases separated the two germline ends. The CDR3 has 14 amino acids. The CDR3 DNA is TGTGCCAGCAGCGTCAGGGCTGAGAATTCACCCCTCCACTTT. Translating gives CASSVRAENSPLHF.

This clonotype was seen only a few times. The chain joins TRBV25-1 to TRBJ2-3; TRBD2 matches 7 bases. The CDR3 has 15 residues. CDR1 is MGHDK, CDR2 SYGVNS, per germline. V was clipped by 1 base and J by 4 bases; unmatched bases: 5. CDR3 in DNA: TGTGCCAGCAGTGAATCGACTAGCAGTGCAGATACGCAGTATTTT. Protein: CASSESTSSADTQYF. The complete variable domain, with remaining parts taken from reference TRBV25-1 and TRBJ2-3, reads EADIYQTPRYLVIGTGKKITLECSQTMGHDKMYWYQQDPGMELHLIHYSYGVNSTEKGDLSSESTVSRIRTEHFPLTLESARPSHTSQYLCASSESTSSADTQYFGPGTRLTVL.

Only a few counts were recorded for this clonotype. The rearrangement links TRBV14 to TRBJ1-4; possible D gene TRBD1, 5 bases. Germline V lookup: CDR1 SGHDN, CDR2 FVKESK. V shed 0 bases and J shed 4 bases, with 9 bases lying between them. This CDR3 contains 15 residues. The CDR3 reads CASSQDDRYNEKLFF. CDR3 coding DNA: TGTGCCAGCAGCCAAGACGACAGATATAATGAAAAACTGTTTTTT.